This T cell receptor beta chain was identified in a study of control samples from healthy donors and cancer patients. Points on this clone: Germline and junction disagree at one end, which may indicate a read error.

CDR3 size: 13 residues. Germline CDR1 and CDR2: MNHEY and SVGAGI. Produced via immunoSEQ multiplex PCR; TCRdb's table is partial and in-frame only. The data show roughly 52,000 clones, 85% to 95% seen once. What was sequenced was blood. This TCR was recovered from a young man in good health. The genes are TRBV6-5 and TRBJ2-7; no clear D. DNA of the CDR3: TGTGCCAGCAGTCATAGGACCTCCTCCGAGCAGTACTTC. As protein: CASSHRTSSEQYF.